Described below is a single T cell receptor beta chain sequence and its context. The sample comes from a study of blood T cell repertoires in COVID-19. The participants were between about 18 and 100 years old and came from fewer than 25 US areas. Assignments of participants to cohorts depended upon their own reported clinical history. Libraries were prepared by immunoSEQ multiplex PCR; TCRdb keeps only in-frame clonotypes and omits some of them. The sample lists under 250,000 clones; over 75% were seen once. With 3 bases clipped from V and 4 bases from J, the junction kept 6 bases outside the gene matches. From germline, CDR1 is GTSNPN and CDR2 SVGIG (reference sequence). The CDR3 runs 15 residues.

This chain uses TRBV30 with TRBJ2-5, with 12 bases aligning to TRBD2. The sample comprised PBMCs or T cells enriched from blood (not recorded which). The clonotype originates from a man younger than 45 with acute COVID-19. CDR3 sequence (DNA): TGTGCCTGGAGCCACGGACTAGCGGGGCGAGAGACCCAGTACTTC. It specifies CAWSHGLAGRETQYF.